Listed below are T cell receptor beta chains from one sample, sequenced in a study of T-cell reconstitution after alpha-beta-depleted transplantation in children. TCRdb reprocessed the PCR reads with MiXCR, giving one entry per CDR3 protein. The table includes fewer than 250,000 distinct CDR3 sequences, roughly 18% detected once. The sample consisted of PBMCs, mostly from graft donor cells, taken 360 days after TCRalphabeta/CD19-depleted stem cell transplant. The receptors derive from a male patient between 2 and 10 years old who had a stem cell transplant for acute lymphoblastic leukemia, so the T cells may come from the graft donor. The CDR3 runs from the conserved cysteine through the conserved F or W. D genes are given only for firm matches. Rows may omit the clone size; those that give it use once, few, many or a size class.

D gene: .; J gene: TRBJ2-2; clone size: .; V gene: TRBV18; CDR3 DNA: TGTGCCAGCTCAGCGTCTGAGGACACCGGGGAGCTGTTTTTT; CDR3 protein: CASSASEDTGELFF
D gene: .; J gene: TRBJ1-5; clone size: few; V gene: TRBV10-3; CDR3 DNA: TGTGCCATCAGTGAAAGGCAGGGAGACAATCAGCCCCAGCATTTT; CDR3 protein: CAISERQGDNQPQHF
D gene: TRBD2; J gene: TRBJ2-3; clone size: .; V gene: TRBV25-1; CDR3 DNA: TGTGCCAGCAGTGGACCTAGCGGGAGGGCTAGAGATACGCAGTATTTT; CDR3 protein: CASSGPSGRARDTQYF
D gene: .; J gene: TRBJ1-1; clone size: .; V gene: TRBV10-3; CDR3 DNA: TGTGCCATCAGTGAGGGGGGGGGAGGGAACACTGAAGCTTTCTTT; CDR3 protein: CAISEGGGGNTEAFF
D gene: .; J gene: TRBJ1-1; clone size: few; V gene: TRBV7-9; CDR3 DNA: TGTGCCAGCAGCTTAGTTAAGGGGCGCGGGAACACTGAAGCTTTCTTT; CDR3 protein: CASSLVKGRGNTEAFF
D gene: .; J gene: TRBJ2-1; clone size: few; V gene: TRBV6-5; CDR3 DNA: TGTGCCAGCAGGTTATCTGGGGTGGATGAGCAGTTCTTC; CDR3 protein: CASRLSGVDEQFF
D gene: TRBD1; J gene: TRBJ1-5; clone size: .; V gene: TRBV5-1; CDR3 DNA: TGCGCCAGCAGCTGGACAGGGGGGGGCAATCAGCCCCAGCATTTT; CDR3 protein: CASSWTGGGNQPQHF
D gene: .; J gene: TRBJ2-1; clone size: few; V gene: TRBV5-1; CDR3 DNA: TGCGCCAGCAGCTTGGCCGAAGGGTCCTACAATGAGCAGTTCTTC; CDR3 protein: CASSLAEGSYNEQFF
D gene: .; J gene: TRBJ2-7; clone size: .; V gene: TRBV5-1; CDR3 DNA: TGCGCCAGCAGCCCCTCCCCGAGTCCCTACGAGCAGTACTTC; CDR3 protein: CASSPSPSPYEQYF
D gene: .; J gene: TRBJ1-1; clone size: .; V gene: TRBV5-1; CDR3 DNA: TGCGCCAGCAGCTTCCAGGGTAAGAACACTGAAGCTTTCTTT; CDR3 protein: CASSFQGKNTEAFF
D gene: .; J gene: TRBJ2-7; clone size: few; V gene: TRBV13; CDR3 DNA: TGTGCCAGCAGCCCCCCCGGACCAACGGGCGAGCAGTACTTC; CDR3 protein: CASSPPGPTGEQYF
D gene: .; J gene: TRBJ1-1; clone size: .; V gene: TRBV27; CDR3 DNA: TGTGCCAGCAGCCCTGCGGGTGGGGTGAGAGCTTTCTTT; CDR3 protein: CASSPAGGVRAFF
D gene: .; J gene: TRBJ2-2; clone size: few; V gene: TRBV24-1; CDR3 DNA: TGTGCCACCAATGCCGCGAACACCGGGGAGCTGTTTTTT; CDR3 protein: CATNAANTGELFF
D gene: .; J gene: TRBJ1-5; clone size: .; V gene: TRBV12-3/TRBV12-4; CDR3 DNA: TGTGCCAGCAGGGAATGGGCGGGGAATCAGCCCCAGCATTTT; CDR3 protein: CASREWAGNQPQHF
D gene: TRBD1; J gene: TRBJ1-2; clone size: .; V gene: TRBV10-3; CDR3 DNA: TGTGCCGTCGGGACAGGGGGCAACTATGGCTACACCTTC; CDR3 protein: CAVGTGGNYGYTF
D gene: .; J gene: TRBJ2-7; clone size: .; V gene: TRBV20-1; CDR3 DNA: TGCAGTGCTAGAGAGACAGCTATTTCGAGCTACGAGCAGTACTTC; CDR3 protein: CSARETAISSYEQYF
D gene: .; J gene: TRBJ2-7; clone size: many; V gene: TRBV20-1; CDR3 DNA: TGCAGTGCCAGCCTAGCCTACGAGCAGTACTTC; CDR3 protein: CSASLAYEQYF
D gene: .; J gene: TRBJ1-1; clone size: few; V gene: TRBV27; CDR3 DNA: TGTGCCAGCAGTAGGGGGGGGCTTGAAGCTTTCTTT; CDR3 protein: CASSRGGLEAFF
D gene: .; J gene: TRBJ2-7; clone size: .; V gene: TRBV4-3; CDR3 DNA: TGCGCCAGCAGCCAAGAGTCGAGCGGATTTTACGAGCAGTACTTC; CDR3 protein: CASSQESSGFYEQYF
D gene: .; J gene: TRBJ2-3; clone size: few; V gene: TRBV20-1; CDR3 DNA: TGCAGTGCTAGAAACCCAGATACGCAGTATTTT; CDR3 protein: CSARNPDTQYF
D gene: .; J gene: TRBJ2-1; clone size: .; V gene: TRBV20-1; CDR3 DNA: TGCAGTGCTAGGGGGTTAGAGGGACATAACAATGAGCAGTTCTTC; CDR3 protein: CSARGLEGHNNEQFF
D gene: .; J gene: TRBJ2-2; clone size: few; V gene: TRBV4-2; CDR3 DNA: TGTGCCAGCAGCCGAGGGGGACCCAACACCGGGGAGCTGTTTTTT; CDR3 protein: CASSRGGPNTGELFF
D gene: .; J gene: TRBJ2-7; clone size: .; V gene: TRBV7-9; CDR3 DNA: TGTGCCGCAGGTGCCAGACCAGCCTACGAGCAGTACTTC; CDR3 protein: CAAGARPAYEQYF
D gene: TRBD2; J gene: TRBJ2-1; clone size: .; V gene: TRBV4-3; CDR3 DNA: TGCGCCAGCAGCCAAGGTGCGGGAGGACCTGAGCAGTTCTTC; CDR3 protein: CASSQGAGGPEQFF
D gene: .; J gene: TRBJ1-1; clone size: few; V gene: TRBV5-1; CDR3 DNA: TGCGCCAGCAGCCGCGAACTGAACACTGAAGCTTTCTTT; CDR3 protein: CASSRELNTEAFF
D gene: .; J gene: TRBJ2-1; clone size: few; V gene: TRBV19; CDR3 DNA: TGTGCCTCCCTTAACGTAGGGGATGAGCAGTTCTTC; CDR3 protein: CASLNVGDEQFF
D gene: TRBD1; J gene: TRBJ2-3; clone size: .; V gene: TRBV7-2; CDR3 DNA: TGTGCCAGCAGCTTGTCAGGGGGCGAAGATACGCAGTATTTT; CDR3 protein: CASSLSGGEDTQYF
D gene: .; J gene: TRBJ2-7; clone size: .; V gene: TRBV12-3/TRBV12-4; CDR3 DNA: TGTGCCAGCAGTTTAACCCAGACCTATGGGGCCGAGCAGTACTTC; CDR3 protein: CASSLTQTYGAEQYF
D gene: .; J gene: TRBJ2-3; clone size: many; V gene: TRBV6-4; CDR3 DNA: TGTGCCAGCCCAGAATGGTCTACGCAGTATTTT; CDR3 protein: CASPEWSTQYF
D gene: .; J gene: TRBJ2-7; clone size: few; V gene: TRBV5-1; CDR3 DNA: TGCGCCAGCAGTCGCGACGGGGACTACGAGCAGTACTTC; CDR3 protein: CASSRDGDYEQYF
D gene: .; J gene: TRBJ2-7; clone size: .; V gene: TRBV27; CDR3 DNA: TGTGCCAGCAGTTTCCGGGGTTCGACCGAGCAGTACTTC; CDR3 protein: CASSFRGSTEQYF
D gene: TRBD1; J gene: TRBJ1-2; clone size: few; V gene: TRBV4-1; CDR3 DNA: TGCGCCAGCAGCCAAGAGGACAGGTCAAACTATGGCTACACCTTC; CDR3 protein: CASSQEDRSNYGYTF
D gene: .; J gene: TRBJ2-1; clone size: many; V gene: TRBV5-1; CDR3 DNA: TGCGCCAGCAGCGGACGGGACAACTACAATGAGCAGTTCTTC; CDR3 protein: CASSGRDNYNEQFF
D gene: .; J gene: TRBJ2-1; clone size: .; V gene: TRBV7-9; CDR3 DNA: TGTGCCAGCAGCCCGGACTTCTACAATGAGCAGTTCTTC; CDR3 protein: CASSPDFYNEQFF
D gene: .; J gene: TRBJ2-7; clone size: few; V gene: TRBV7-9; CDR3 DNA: TGTGCCAGCAGCTTAGCGCAGGTGAACCTTTTCGAGCAGTACTTC; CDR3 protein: CASSLAQVNLFEQYF
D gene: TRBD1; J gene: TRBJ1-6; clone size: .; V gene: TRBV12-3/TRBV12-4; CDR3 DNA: TGTGCCAGCAGCCGACAGGGGGGTGATTCACCCCTCCACTTT; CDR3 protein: CASSRQGGDSPLHF
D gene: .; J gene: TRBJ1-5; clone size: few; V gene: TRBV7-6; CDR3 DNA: TGTGCCAGCAGCTGGGGATTAGATCAGCCCCAGCATTTT; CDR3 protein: CASSWGLDQPQHF
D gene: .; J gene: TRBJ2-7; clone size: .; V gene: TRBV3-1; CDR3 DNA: TGTGCCAGCAGCCAGTTCGCGGACTCCTACGAGCAGTACTTC; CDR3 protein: CASSQFADSYEQYF
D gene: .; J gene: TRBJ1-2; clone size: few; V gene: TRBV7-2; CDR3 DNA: TGTGCCAGCAGCTTAGGGATAGGGAGTGTCTATGGCTACACCTTC; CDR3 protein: CASSLGIGSVYGYTF
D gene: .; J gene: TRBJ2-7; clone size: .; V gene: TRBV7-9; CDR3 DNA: TGTGCCAGCAGCTTAGGGGGCAGCCCCGAGCAGTACTTC; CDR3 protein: CASSLGGSPEQYF
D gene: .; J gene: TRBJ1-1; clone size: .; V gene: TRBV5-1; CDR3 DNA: TGCGCCAGCAGCTTAGGCCAGCCTAGGAGTGAAGCTTTCTTT; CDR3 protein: CASSLGQPRSEAFF
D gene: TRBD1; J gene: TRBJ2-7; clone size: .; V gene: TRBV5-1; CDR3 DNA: TGCGCCAGCAGCTTGGCCTCATCGGACAGGGCTGGCGAGCAGTACTTC; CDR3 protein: CASSLASSDRAGEQYF
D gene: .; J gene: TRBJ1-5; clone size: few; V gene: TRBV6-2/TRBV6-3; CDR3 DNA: TGTGCCAGCAGATTACAGGGAAGCAATCAGCCCCAGCATTTT; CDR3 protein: CASRLQGSNQPQHF
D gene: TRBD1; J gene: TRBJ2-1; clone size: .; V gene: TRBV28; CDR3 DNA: TGTGCCAGCAGTTTCCCGGGACAGGGCTTCTACAATGAGCAGTTCTTC; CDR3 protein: CASSFPGQGFYNEQFF
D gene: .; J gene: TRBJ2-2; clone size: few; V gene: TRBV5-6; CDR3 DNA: TGTGCCAGCAGCTTGGTAGCAGGCGCCGGGGAGCTGTTTTTT; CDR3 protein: CASSLVAGAGELFF
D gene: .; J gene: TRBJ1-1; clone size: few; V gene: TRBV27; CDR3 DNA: TGTGCCAGCAGTTCCTTGTTTCAGGGCAACACTGAAGCTTTCTTT; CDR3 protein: CASSSLFQGNTEAFF
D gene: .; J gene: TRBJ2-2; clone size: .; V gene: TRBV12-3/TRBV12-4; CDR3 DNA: TGTGCCAGCACCCAGGTTAACACCGGGGAGCTGTTTTTT; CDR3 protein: CASTQVNTGELFF
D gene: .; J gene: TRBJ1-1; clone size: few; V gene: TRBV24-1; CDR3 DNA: TGTGCCACCAGTACTAGGGGCGCGAACACTGAAGCTTTCTTT; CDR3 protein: CATSTRGANTEAFF
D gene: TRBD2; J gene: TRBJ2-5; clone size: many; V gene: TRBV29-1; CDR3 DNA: TGCAGCGTTGATGTCAGACTAGCGGGAGGGCCGGGGGAGACCCAGTACTTC; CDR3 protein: CSVDVRLAGGPGETQYF